One sample yielded the 28 T cell receptor beta chains listed below, sequenced in a study of blood T cell repertoires in COVID-19. Assay used: immunoSEQ multiplex PCR; TCRdb lists only in-frame clones, some missing. The table lists about 24,000 clones, around 86% of them singletons. The specimen was peripheral blood. The receptors originated from a woman aged 70-85 years with active COVID-19.

The chain is built from TRBV7-3 and TRBJ2-2; 10 bases map to TRBD2. The CDR3 runs 16 residues. Germline loops: CDR1 SGHTA, CDR2 FQGTGA. V gave up 2 bases and J gave up 4 bases; unmatched junction bases: 4. DNA of the CDR3: TGTGCCAGCAGCTTAGGTCTAGCGGGGGCCACCGGGGAGCTGTTTTTT. Residues: CASSLGLAGATGELFF.

The V call is TRBV11-2, the J call TRBJ2-3; 7 bases are a match to TRBD2. The CDR3 has 18 residues. The trim removed 0 bases at V and 1 base at J, leaving 10 bases unmatched. CDR1 and CDR2 from the germline V gene are SGHAT and FQNNGV. In DNA, the CDR3 is TGTGCCAGCAGCTTAGAAGGCGGGGGACTGCGGCGCACAGATACGCAGTATTTT. It is translated as CASSLEGGGLRRTDTQYF.

This clone was detected only once. The chain joins TRBV6-5 to TRBJ1-2; tentatively, D is TRBD1 (5 bases). V was cut by 7 bases and J by 3 bases, with 15 bases left in between. The CDR3 is 14 amino acids. Germline loops: CDR1 MNHEY, CDR2 SVGAGI. In DNA form, the CDR3 reads TGTGCCAGCAATACCGGTTGGGGGGACTATGGCTACACCTTC. Residues: CASNTGWGDYGYTF.

V gene TRBV9 combines with J gene TRBJ1-1; D is uncertain. The CDR3 runs 14 residues. With 0 bases removed from V and 6 bases from J, the gap between germline ends came to 12 bases. Germline CDR1 SGDLS, CDR2 YYNGEE. This CDR3 is CASSVGRGRSEAFF. Here the CDR3 DNA reads TGTGCCAGCAGCGTAGGCAGAGGCCGGTCTGAAGCTTTCTTT. Full variable domain (missing parts from reference TRBV9 and TRBJ1-1): DSGVTQTPKHLITATGQRVTLRCSPRSGDLSVYWYQQSLDQGLQFLIQYYNGEERAKGNILERFSAQQFPDLHSELNLSSLELGDSALYFCASSVGRGRSEAFFGQGTRLTVV.

The gene calls are TRBV2 and TRBJ1-5; D may be TRBD1 (5 bases). V was cut by 0 bases and J by 6 bases, with 12 bases left in between. The germline V gene encodes CDR1 SNHLY and CDR2 FYNNEI. CDR3 length: 15 amino acids. The CDR3 here is CASSEALQGSQPQHF. As DNA, the CDR3 is TGTGCCAGCAGTGAAGCGCTTCAGGGCAGTCAGCCCCAGCATTTT. The entire variable domain, with the rest obtained from reference TRBV2 and TRBJ1-5, is as follows: EPEVTQTPSHQVTQMGQEVILRCVPISNHLYFYWYRQILGQKVEFLVSFYNNEISEKSEIFDDQFSVERPDGSNFTLKIRSTKLEDSAMYFCASSEALQGSQPQHFGDGTRLSIL.

In nucleotides, the CDR3 is TGTGCCAGCAGCTTACTCTCCCCACAACAGGGCGTAGGGAAAGCTTTCTTT. It is translated as CASSLLSPQQGVGKAFF. The rearrangement links TRBV7-8 to TRBJ1-1; tentatively, D is TRBD1 (6 bases). CDR3 length equals 17 residues. Germline-derived CDR1 and CDR2 are SGHVS and FQNEAQ. V was trimmed by 2 bases and J by 9 bases, leaving 25 bases between them.

The V gene is TRBV5-1, the J gene TRBJ2-3, with D maybe TRBD1 (5 bases). The CDR3 is made up of 16 amino acids. CDR1 and CDR2 (germline): SGHRS, YFSETQ. Trimming removed 0 bases from V and 0 bases from J, with 11 bases in between. CDR3 bases: TGCGCCAGCAGCTTGGTTTTAGGGGCAAGCACAGATACGCAGTATTTT. Its protein is CASSLVLGASTDTQYF. The variable domain in full, with the rest retrieved from reference TRBV5-1 and TRBJ2-3, is KAGVTQTPRYLIKTRGQQVTLSCSPISGHRSVSWYQQTPGQGLQFLFEYFSETQRNKGNFPGRFSGRQFSNSRSEMNVSTLELGDSALYLCASSLVLGASTDTQYFGPGTRLTVL.

This chain uses TRBV28 with TRBJ2-7; 10 bases map to TRBD1. This CDR3 contains 14 residues. Unmatched junction bases numbered 4, after V lost 6 bases and J lost 2 bases. Germline CDR1 is MDHEN and CDR2 is SYDVKM. CDR3 sequence: CASSPGTGAYEQYF. For the CDR3, the DNA is TGTGCCAGCAGCCCCGGGACAGGGGCCTACGAGCAGTACTTC.

J is TRBJ1-1 and V is TRBV30, with TRBD1 identical over 8 bases. In germline, CDR1 is GTSNPN, CDR2 SVGIG (reference sequence). The length of the CDR3 is 13 residues. The trim removed 1 base at V and 4 bases at J, leaving 2 bases unmatched. CDR3 protein: CAWSGQGITEAFF. The CDR3 DNA sequence: TGTGCCTGGAGTGGACAGGGGATCACTGAAGCTTTCTTT.

This clone was detected a few times. The V gene is TRBV19, the J gene TRBJ1-1; the D is unclear. This CDR3 spans 13 amino acids. Trimming stripped 10 bases from V and 0 bases from J, with 12 bases between. Germline V gives CDR1 LNHDA, CDR2 SQIVND (reference sequence). The CDR3, as DNA: TGTGCCACCTCGAGAGGGATGAACACTGAAGCTTTCTTT. This encodes CATSRGMNTEAFF. Variable domain in full (rest from reference TRBV19 and TRBJ1-1): DGGITQSPKYLFRKEGQNVTLSCEQNLNHDAMYWYRQDPGQGLRLIYYSQIVNDFQKGDIAEGYSVSREKKESFPLTVTSAQKNPTAFYLCATSRGMNTEAFFGQGTRLTVV.

The sample holds a few counts of this clone. Other DNA sequences in the same sample also yield this CDR3. The chain is built from TRBV7-3 and TRBJ2-3, with TRBD1 matching 8 bases. Trimming at V came to 4 bases and at J to 3 bases, leaving 6 bases not matched to a gene. There are 15 residues in the CDR3. CDR1 is SGHTA and CDR2 is FQGTGA in the germline V gene. CDR3 loop: CASSSDRGLTDTQYF. CDR3 nucleotide sequence: TGTGCCAGCAGCTCAGACAGGGGTTTAACAGATACGCAGTATTTT.

The chain has TRBV4-1 and TRBJ1-1; no clear D. V was trimmed by 4 bases and J by 1 base, leaving 13 bases between them. Germline assignment: CDR1 MGHRA and CDR2 YSYEKL. The CDR3 is made up of 15 amino acids. CDR3 nucleotide sequence: TGCGCCAGCAGCCCCCGGGAGGGAGGGAACACTGAAGCTTTCTTT. Translation: CASSPREGGNTEAFF.

This chain joins TRBV2 and TRBJ1-1; possible D gene TRBD1, 6 bases. V dropped 4 bases and J dropped 5 bases, with 14 bases sitting between them. CDR1 SNHLY and CDR2 FYNNEI come from the germline V gene. This CDR3 region has 14 residues. The CDR3 DNA follows: TGTGCCAGCAGTGTGGGGGGGGCTCTAACTGAAGCTTTCTTT. This codes for CASSVGGALTEAFF.

The chain has TRBV4-1 and TRBJ2-7, with 7 bases fitting TRBD1. V lost 2 bases, J lost 0 bases, and 1 base stayed unmatched. The CDR3 totals 14 residues. The germline CDR1 and CDR2 sequences are MGHRA and YSYEKL. The CDR3 sequence is CASSQPGGSYEQYF. In nucleotides, the CDR3 is TGCGCCAGCAGCCAACCAGGGGGCTCCTACGAGCAGTACTTC.

The rearrangement uses TRBV20-1 and TRBJ1-4; 9 positions match TRBD1. This CDR3 spans 14 amino acids. Losses at the gene ends were 3 bases for V and 6 bases for J; bases not matched to a gene: 5. Germline CDR1 reads DFQATT; CDR2 reads SNEGSKA (reference sequence). The CDR3 DNA reads as TGCAGTGCTAGTAGACAGGGGGACGATGAAAAACTGTTTTTT. It is translated as CSASRQGDDEKLFF.

The rearrangement uses TRBV14 and TRBJ2-2; D unclear. The V end lost 3 bases, the J end lost 7 bases, and 12 bases lay between the germline ends. The CDR3 consists of 14 residues. The germline V gene has CDR1 SGHDN and CDR2 FVKESK. DNA of the CDR3: TGTGCCAGCAGCCAGGGCCCCTCACGCGGGGAGCTGTTTTTT. Translating gives CASSQGPSRGELFF.

The V gene is TRBV3-1 (or the pseudogene TRBV3-2), the J gene TRBJ1-2; 7 nucleotides line up with TRBD1. This CDR3 has 13 residues. Germline-derived CDR1 and CDR2 are LGHDT and YNNKEL (reference sequence). Trimming at V came to 2 bases and at J to 7 bases, leaving 4 bases not matched to a gene. The CDR3, as DNA: TGTGCCAGCAGCCAACTTCAGGGGGGTGGCTACACCTTC. Its protein product is CASSQLQGGGYTF.

This sequence joins TRBV7-3 and TRBJ2-7, with 8 bases aligning to TRBD2. Germline assignment: CDR1 SGHTA and CDR2 FQGTGA. This CDR3 spans 15 amino acids. After removal of 4 bases from V and 5 bases from J, the junction contained 10 bases not matched to a gene. The CDR3 DNA sequence: TGTGCCAGCAGCTACGGACTAGCCCCCATGGACGAGCAGTACTTC. Its protein is CASSYGLAPMDEQYF.

In this sample, this clone turned up a few times. The chain carries TRBV7-9 and TRBJ2-7; D perhaps matches TRBD1 (5 bases). This CDR3 has 14 amino acids. The germline CDR1 and CDR2 sequences are SEHNR and FQNEAQ (reference sequence). The V end lost 3 bases, the J end lost 0 bases, and 9 bases lay between the germline ends. The CDR3 reads CASSLAGPSYEQYF. The DNA for the CDR3 is TGTGCCAGCAGCTTGGCAGGGCCCTCCTACGAGCAGTACTTC.

The rearrangement uses TRBV6-2 or TRBV6-3 and TRBJ2-7; TRBD2 might be the D (5 bases). V gave up 6 bases and J gave up 0 bases, with 21 bases separating them. Germline values: CDR1 MNHEY, CDR2 SVGEGT. The CDR3 is 17 residues long. The CDR3 DNA sequence: TGTGCCAGCAGCTCCCTAGCAGACTCGACCAGCTCCTACGAGCAGTACTTC. It yields the protein CASSSLADSTSSYEQYF.

V is TRBV7-9 and J is TRBJ2-1, with D possibly TRBD2 on 6 matching bases. This CDR3 has 15 residues. V was shortened by 5 bases and J by 7 bases, with 18 bases between the two germline ends. CDR1 and CDR2 from the germline V gene are SEHNR and FQNEAQ (reference sequence). The CDR3 coding sequence is TGTGCCAGCAGCGGCCTGGGACTCCAATGGAATGAGCAGTTCTTC. This translates into CASSGLGLQWNEQFF.

The chain has TRBV30 and TRBJ2-3, with TRBD2 matching 8 bases. The CDR3 contains 14 residues. Germline V gene sequence: CDR1 GTSNPN, CDR2 SVGIG (reference sequence). Germline trimming cut 3 bases from V and 4 bases from J; bases unmatched to any gene: 6. The CDR3 loop is CAWSGGRGADTQYF. For the CDR3, the DNA is TGTGCCTGGAGCGGGGGGCGGGGGGCAGATACGCAGTATTTT.

CDR3 sequence reads: CASSLRGGDTQYF. The CDR3 region has the DNA TGCGCCAGCAGCCTGCGTGGGGGGGATACGCAGTATTTT. The chain recombines TRBV5-1 with TRBJ2-3; tentatively, D is TRBD2 (6 bases). The ends were cut back, 4 bases at V and 6 bases at J, with 12 bases in the middle. The V gene's germline CDR1 is SGHRS and CDR2 YFSETQ. This CDR3 has 13 residues. The full variable domain, rest sourced from reference TRBV5-1 and TRBJ2-3, is KAGVTQTPRYLIKTRGQQVTLSCSPISGHRSVSWYQQTPGQGLQFLFEYFSETQRNKGNFPGRFSGRQFSNSRSEMNVSTLELGDSALYLCASSLRGGDTQYFGPGTRLTVL.

This clone was recorded once. This chain connects TRBV29-1 to TRBJ2-7; D perhaps matches TRBD2 (5 bases). The CDR3 length is 14 residues. Germline V gene sequence: CDR1 SQVTM, CDR2 ANQGSEA. The V end lost 1 base, the J end lost 2 bases, and 12 bases lay between the germline ends. The CDR3 DNA is TGCAGCGTTGAAGGGTCTGGGGAGACCTACGAGCAGTACTTC. It codes for CSVEGSGETYEQYF.

The rearrangement joins TRBV7-9 to TRBJ1-4; TRBD1 might be the D (5 bases). The CDR3 length is 17 residues. From germline, CDR1 is SEHNR and CDR2 FQNEAQ (reference sequence). V shed 3 bases and J shed 4 bases, with 18 bases lying between them. The CDR3 is CASSFLGKGKSNEKLFF. As DNA, the CDR3 is TGTGCCAGCAGCTTCCTCGGTAAGGGGAAGAGTAATGAAAAACTGTTTTTT.

The genes are TRBV5-1 and TRBJ2-3, with no clear D. Germline V gene lookup returns CDR1 SGHRS and CDR2 YFSETQ. V was pared by 4 bases and J by 0 bases, with 9 bases between. The CDR3 runs to 14 residues. For the CDR3, the DNA is TGCGCCAGCAGCCCCGAGGCTAGCACAGATACGCAGTATTTT. Residues: CASSPEASTDTQYF.

The chain is built from TRBV4-3 and TRBJ2-2; D is ambiguous. The germline V and J ends were trimmed by 1 base and 1 base, with 7 bases remaining between them. From germline, CDR1 is LGHNA and CDR2 YSLEER. The CDR3 sequence is 15 residues long. The CDR3 coding sequence is TGCGCCAGCAGCCAAGTCCTTGTGAACACCGGGGAGCTGTTTTTT. It is translated as CASSQVLVNTGELFF.

The V gene is TRBV6-2 or TRBV6-3, the J gene TRBJ2-7, with D possibly being TRBD1 (5 bases). V lost 4 bases and J 7 bases, leaving 8 bases between the germline ends. The CDR3 loop spans 11 amino acids. CDR1 and CDR2 (germline): MNHEY, SVGEGT. The CDR3 reads CASSFRVEQYF. The CDR3 bases are TGTGCCAGCAGTTTCAGGGTGGAGCAGTACTTC.